The 9 T cell receptor beta chains reported below all come from one sample, sequenced in a study of OX40 agonist ivuxolimab in advanced cancers. Data came from immunoSEQ multiplex PCR; TCRdb stores just in-frame clones and leaves some out. This table has tens of thousands of clones, 90% to 95% appearing once. Sequencing was performed on CD4+ or CD8+ T cells sorted from blood, taken in a trial of the OX40 agonist ivuxolimab. These receptors came from an adult with an advanced solid tumor such as melanoma, head and neck, liver or kidney cancer.

The genes are TRBV18 and TRBJ2-2; 8 nucleotides align to TRBD2. The CDR3 runs to 16 residues. Germline V gives CDR1 KGHSH, CDR2 LQKENI. Unmatched junction bases numbered 5, after V lost 3 bases and J lost 2 bases. The chain's CDR3 is CASSPLGLVNTGELFF. The DNA of the CDR3 is TGTGCCAGCTCACCCCTGGGACTAGTAAACACCGGGGAGCTGTTTTTT.

V usage is TRBV29-1 and J usage is TRBJ2-4, with 15 bases aligning to TRBD2. Germline CDR1 reads SQVTM; CDR2 reads ANQGSEA. The J segment lost 7 bases and the V segment lost 7 bases, leaving 8 bases of the junction unmatched. This CDR3 is 15 amino acids long. CDR3 region: CSARGLAGGGNIQYF. CDR3 bases: TGCAGCGCAAGGGGACTAGCGGGAGGTGGGAACATTCAGTACTTC.

The rearrangement uses TRBV6-5 and TRBJ1-5; D possibly corresponds to TRBD1 (6 bases). Trimming removed 2 bases at V and 8 bases at J, with 13 bases between. This CDR3 contains 14 residues. Germline CDR1 and CDR2: MNHEY and SVGAGI. The CDR3 loop reads CASSYGGAGEPQHF. The CDR3 nucleotides are TGTGCCAGCAGTTACGGGGGGGCGGGGGAGCCCCAGCATTTT.

V is TRBV7-6 and J is TRBJ2-1; D is ambiguous. The germline CDR1 and CDR2 sequences are SGHVS and FNYEAQ. Trimming removed 5 bases from V and 0 bases from J, with 11 bases in between. This CDR3 is built from 15 residues. The CDR3 reads CASSLRPVSYNEQFF. In nucleotides, the CDR3 is TGTGCCAGCAGCCTCCGGCCGGTCTCCTACAATGAGCAGTTCTTC. Variable domain in full (rest from reference TRBV7-6 and TRBJ2-1): GAGVSQSPRYKVTKRGQDVALRCDPISGHVSLYWYRQALGQGPEFLTYFNYEAQQDKSGLPNDRFSAERPEGSISTLTIQRTEQRDSAMYRCASSLRPVSYNEQFFGPGTRLTVL.

The chain joins TRBV19 to TRBJ1-1; 8 bases map to TRBD1. The CDR3 loop spans 14 amino acids. Germline V gene data show CDR1 as LNHDA and CDR2 as SQIVND (reference sequence). Losses at the gene ends were 6 bases for V and 3 bases for J; bases not matched to a gene: 6. This CDR3 reads CASSLQGGDTEAFF. The CDR3 coding sequence is TGTGCCAGTAGCCTACAGGGGGGAGACACTGAAGCTTTCTTT.

The V call is TRBV5-1, the J call TRBJ2-5; D remains ambiguous. Trimming pared 4 bases from V and 5 bases from J, leaving 18 bases between. The CDR3 has 15 amino acids. Looked up from germline, CDR1 is SGHRS and CDR2 is YFSETQ. The CDR3 region has the DNA TGCGCCAGCAGCCTGGCGCCCAGCGTGGGGGAGACCCAGTACTTC. Amino acid sequence: CASSLAPSVGETQYF.

The CDR3 loop reads CASSPLRENVHTGELFF. CDR3 bases: TGTGCCAGCTCACCATTGCGGGAGAACGTTCACACCGGGGAGCTGTTTTTT. The chain combines TRBV18 with TRBJ2-2; the match to TRBD2 covers 7 bases. Losses at the gene ends were 2 bases for V and 3 bases for J; bases not matched to a gene: 9. Germline CDR1 reads KGHSH; CDR2 reads LQKENI. The CDR3 sequence is 17 residues long.

The chain joins TRBV19 to TRBJ2-7, with 7 bases matching TRBD1. Trimming took 4 bases from V and 5 from J; bases not matched to a gene: 8. Germline lookup yields CDR1 LNHDA and CDR2 SQIVND (reference sequence). The CDR3 loop spans 14 amino acids. DNA for the CDR3: TGTGCCAGTAGTACCCTGGACAGGTCGGACGAGCAGTACTTC. It specifies CASSTLDRSDEQYF.

This chain connects TRBV6-5 to TRBJ2-3, with TRBD2 matching over 7 bases. J lost 6 bases, V lost 4 bases, and 10 bases had no gene match. CDR3 length: 15 amino acids. Germline-derived CDR1 and CDR2 are MNHEY and SVGAGI. CDR3 residues: CASSFEGSGVDTQYF. The CDR3 DNA sequence: TGTGCCAGCAGTTTCGAGGGGAGCGGGGTCGATACGCAGTATTTT.